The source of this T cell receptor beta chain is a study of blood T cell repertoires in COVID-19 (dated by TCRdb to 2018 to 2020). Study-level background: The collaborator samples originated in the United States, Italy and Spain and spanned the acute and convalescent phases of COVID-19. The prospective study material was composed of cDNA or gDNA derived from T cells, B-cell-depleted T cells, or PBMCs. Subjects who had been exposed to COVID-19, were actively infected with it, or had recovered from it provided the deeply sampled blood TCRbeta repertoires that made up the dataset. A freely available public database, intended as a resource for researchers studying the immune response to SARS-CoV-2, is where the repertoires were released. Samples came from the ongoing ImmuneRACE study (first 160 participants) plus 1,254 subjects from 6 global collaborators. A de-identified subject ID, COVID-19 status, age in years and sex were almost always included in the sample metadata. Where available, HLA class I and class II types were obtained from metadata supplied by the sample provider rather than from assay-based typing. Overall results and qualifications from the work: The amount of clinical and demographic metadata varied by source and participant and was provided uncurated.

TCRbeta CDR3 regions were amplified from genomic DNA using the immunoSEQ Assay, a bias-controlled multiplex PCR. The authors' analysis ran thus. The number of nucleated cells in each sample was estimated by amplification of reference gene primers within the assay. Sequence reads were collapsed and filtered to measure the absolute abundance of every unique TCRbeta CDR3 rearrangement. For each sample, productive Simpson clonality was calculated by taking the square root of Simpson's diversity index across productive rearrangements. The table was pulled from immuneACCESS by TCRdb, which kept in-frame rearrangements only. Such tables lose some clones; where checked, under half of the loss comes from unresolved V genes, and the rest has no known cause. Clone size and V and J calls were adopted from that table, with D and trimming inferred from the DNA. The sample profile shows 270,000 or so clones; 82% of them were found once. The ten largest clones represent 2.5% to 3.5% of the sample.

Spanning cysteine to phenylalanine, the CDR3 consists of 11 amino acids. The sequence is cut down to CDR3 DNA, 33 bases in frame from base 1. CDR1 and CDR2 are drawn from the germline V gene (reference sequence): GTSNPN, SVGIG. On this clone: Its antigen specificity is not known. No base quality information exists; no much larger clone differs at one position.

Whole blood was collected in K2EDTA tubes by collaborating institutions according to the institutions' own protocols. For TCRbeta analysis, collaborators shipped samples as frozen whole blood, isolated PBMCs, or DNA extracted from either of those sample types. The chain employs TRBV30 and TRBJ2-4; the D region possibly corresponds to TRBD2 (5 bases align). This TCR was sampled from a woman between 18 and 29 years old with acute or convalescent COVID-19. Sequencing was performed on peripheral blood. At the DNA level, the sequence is TGTGCTACTATAGGGAGAAGCATTCAGTACTTC. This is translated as CATIGRSIQYF.